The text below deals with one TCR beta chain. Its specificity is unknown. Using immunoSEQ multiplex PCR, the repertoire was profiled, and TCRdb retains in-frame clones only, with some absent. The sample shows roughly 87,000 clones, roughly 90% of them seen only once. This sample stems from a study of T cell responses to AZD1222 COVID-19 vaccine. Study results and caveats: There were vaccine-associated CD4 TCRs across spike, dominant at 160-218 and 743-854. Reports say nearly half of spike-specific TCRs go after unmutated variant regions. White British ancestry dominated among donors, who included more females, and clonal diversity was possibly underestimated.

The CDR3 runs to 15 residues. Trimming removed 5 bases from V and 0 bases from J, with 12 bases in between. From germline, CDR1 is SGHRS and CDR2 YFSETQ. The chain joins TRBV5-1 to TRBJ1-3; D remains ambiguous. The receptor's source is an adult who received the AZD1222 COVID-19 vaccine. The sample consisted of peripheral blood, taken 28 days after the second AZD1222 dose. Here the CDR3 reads CASRFEPFSGNTIYF. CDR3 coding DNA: TGCGCCAGCAGGTTTGAGCCCTTCTCTGGAAACACCATATATTTT.